This TCR beta chain appears in the sequencing data of a study of T cells after yellow fever vaccination. A universal primer site and UMIs were added as TCR cDNA was made by 5'RACE template switching. TCRdb analysed the 5' RACE reads with MiXCR anew, one entry per CDR3 protein. The table has some 670,000 distinct CDR3 sequences, roughly an eighth seen once. Germline loops: CDR1 MNHEY, CDR2 SVGAGI. V was pared by 0 bases and J by 1 base, with 13 bases between. This CDR3 has 16 residues. Many counts were recorded for this clonotype. Its antigen remains unknown. Findings of the study overall: Among all clonotypes, a small share was observed in both CD4 and CD8 compartments.

This chain uses TRBV6-5 with TRBJ2-7; TRBD1 or TRBD2 may be the D gene (5 bases each). This sequence was found in a man aged 25-45 years who received the YFV17D yellow fever vaccine. Material: PBMCs, obtained on the day of the yellow fever booster vaccination. In DNA form, the CDR3 reads TGTGCCAGCAGTTACTCGAGGGGATCTTGGTCCTACGAGCAGTACTTC. Translating gives CASSYSRGSWSYEQYF.